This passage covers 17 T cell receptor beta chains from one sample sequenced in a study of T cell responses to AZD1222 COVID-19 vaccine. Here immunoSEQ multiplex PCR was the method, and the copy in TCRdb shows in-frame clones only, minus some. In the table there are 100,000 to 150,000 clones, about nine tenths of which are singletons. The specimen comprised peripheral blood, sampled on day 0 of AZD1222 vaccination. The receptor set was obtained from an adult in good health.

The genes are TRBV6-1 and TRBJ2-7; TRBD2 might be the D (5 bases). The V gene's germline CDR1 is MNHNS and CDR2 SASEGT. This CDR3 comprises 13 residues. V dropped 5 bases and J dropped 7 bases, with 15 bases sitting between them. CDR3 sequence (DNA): TGTGCCAGCAGTTATGAGAGGGTGTGGGAGCAGTACTTC. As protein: CASSYERVWEQYF.

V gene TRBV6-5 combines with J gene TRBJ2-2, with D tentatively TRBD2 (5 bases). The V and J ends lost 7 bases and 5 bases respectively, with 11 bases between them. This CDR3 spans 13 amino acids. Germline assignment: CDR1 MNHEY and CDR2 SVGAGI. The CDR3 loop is CASKRAQTGELFF. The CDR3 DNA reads TGTGCCAGCAAGAGGGCGCAAACCGGGGAGCTGTTTTTT.

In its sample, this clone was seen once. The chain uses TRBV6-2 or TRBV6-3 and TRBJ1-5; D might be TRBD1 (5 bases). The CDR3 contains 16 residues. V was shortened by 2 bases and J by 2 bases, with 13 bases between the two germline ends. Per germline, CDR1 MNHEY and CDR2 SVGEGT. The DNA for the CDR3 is TGTGCCAGCAGTTACCTGTTCCAGGGAGGCAATCAGCCCCAGCATTTT. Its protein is CASSYLFQGGNQPQHF.

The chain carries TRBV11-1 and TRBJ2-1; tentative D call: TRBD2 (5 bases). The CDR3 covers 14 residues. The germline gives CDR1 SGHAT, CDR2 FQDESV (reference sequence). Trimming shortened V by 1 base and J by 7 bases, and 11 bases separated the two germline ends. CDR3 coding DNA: TGTGCCAGCAGCTTAGGGGCTAGCCCAAATGAGCAGTTCTTC. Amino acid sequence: CASSLGASPNEQFF.

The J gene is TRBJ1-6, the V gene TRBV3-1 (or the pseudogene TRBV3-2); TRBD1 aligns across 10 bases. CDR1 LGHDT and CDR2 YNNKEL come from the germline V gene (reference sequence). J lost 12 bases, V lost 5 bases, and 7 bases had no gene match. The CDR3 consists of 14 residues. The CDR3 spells CASSFRDRGLPLHF. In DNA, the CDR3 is TGTGCCAGCAGCTTCCGGGACAGGGGTTTACCCCTCCACTTT.

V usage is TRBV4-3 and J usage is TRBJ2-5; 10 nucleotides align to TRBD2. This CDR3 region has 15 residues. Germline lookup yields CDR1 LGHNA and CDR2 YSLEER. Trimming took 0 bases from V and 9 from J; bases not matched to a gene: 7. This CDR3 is CASSQDWTSGWAQYF. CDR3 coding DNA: TGCGCCAGCAGCCAAGACTGGACTAGCGGTTGGGCCCAGTACTTC.

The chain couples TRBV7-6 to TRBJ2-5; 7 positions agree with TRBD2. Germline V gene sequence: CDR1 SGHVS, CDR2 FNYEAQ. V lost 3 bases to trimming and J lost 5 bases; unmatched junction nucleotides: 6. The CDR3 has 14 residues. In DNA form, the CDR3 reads TGTGCCAGCAGCTTGGGGGGGGTAGGTGAGACCCAGTACTTC. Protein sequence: CASSLGGVGETQYF.

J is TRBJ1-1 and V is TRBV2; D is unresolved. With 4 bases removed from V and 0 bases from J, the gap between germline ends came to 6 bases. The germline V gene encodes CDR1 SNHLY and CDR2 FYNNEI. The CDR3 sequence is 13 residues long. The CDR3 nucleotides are TGTGCCAGCAGTGTAGGGATGAACACTGAAGCTTTCTTT. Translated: CASSVGMNTEAFF.

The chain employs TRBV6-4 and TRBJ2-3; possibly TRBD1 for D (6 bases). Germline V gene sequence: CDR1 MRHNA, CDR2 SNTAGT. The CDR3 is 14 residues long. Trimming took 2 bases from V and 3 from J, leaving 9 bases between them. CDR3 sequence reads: CASSDGGETDTQYF. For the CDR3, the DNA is TGTGCCAGCAGTGACGGGGGCGAGACAGATACGCAGTATTTT.

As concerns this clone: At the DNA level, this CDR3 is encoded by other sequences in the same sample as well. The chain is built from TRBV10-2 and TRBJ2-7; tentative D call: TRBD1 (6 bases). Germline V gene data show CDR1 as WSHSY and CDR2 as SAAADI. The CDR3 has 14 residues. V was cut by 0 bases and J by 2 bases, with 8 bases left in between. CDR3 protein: CASSESWGPYEQYF. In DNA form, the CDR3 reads TGCGCCAGCAGTGAGTCTTGGGGGCCCTACGAGCAGTACTTC.

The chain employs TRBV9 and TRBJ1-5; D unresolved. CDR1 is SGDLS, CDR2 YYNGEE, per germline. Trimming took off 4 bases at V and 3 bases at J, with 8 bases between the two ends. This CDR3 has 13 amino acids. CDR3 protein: CASSPGVNQPQHF. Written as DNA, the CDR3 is TGTGCCAGCAGCCCCGGGGTCAATCAGCCCCAGCATTTT.

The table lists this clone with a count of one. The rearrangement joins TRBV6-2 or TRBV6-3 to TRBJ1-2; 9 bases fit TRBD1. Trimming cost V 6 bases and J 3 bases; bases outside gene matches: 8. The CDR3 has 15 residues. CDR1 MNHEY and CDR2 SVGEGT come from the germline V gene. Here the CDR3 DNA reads TGTGCCAGCAGCTTATCTACAGGGGGCGACTATGGCTACACCTTC. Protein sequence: CASSLSTGGDYGYTF.

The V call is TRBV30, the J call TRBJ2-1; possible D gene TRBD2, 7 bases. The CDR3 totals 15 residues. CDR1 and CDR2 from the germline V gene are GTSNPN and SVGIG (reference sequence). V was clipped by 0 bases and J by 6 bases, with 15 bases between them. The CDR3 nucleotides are TGTGCCTGGAGTGTAAGGGGGGGATCTGGCAATGAGCAGTTCTTC. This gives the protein CAWSVRGGSGNEQFF.

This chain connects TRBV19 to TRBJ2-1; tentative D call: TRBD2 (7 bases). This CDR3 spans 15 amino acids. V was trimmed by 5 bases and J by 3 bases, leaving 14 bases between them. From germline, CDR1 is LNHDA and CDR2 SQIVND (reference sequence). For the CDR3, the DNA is TGTGCCAGTAGTCAGGAGGGAGGGGGCTACAATGAGCAGTTCTTC. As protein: CASSQEGGGYNEQFF. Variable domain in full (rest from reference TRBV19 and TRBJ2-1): DGGITQSPKYLFRKEGQNVTLSCEQNLNHDAMYWYRQDPGQGLRLIYYSQIVNDFQKGDIAEGYSVSREKKESFPLTVTSAQKNPTAFYLCASSQEGGGYNEQFFGPGTRLTVL.

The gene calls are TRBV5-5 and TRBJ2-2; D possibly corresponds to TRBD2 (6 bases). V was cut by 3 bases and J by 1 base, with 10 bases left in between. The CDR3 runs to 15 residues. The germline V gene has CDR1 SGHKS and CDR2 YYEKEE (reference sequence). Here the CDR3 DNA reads TGTGCCAGCAGCTCGGGGGTTGGGAACACCGGGGAGCTGTTTTTT. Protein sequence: CASSSGVGNTGELFF.

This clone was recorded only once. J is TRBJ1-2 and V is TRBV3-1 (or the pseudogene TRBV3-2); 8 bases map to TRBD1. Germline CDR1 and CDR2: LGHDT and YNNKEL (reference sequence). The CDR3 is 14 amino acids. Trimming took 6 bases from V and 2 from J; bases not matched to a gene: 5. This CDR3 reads CASRYRGTNYGYTF. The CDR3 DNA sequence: TGTGCCAGCAGATACAGGGGGACCAACTATGGCTACACCTTC.

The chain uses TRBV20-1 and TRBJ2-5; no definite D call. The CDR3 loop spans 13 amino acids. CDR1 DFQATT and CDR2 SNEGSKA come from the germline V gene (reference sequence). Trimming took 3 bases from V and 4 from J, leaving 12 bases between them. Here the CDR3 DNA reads TGCAGTGCTAGTCTGGCAGAAAGAGAGACCCAGTACTTC. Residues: CSASLAERETQYF.